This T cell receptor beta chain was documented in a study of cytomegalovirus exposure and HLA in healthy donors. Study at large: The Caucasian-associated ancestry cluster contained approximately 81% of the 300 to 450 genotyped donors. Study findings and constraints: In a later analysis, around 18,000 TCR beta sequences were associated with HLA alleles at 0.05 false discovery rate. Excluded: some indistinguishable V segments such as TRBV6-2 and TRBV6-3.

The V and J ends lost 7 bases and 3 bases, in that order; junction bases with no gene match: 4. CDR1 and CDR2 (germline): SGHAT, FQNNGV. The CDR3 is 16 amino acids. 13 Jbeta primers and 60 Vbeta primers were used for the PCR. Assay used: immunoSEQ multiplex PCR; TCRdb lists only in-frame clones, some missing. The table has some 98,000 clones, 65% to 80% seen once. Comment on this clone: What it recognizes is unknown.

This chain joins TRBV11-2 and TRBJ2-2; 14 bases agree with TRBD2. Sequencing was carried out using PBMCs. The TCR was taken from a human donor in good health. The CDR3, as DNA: TGTGCCAGCAACCGACTAGCGGGAGGGCACACCGGGGAGCTGTTTTTT. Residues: CASNRLAGGHTGELFF.